The 25 T cell receptor beta chains below all came from one sample that was sequenced in a study of type 1 regulatory T cells. TCRdb analysed the reads with MiXCR anew, one entry per CDR3 protein. The data show about 62,000 distinct CDR3 sequences, 60% to 80% seen once. These receptors have no identified antigens. Sequencing input: cultured non-Tr1 T cells, either the whole culture or a sorted T cell fraction (not recorded which). These receptors were collected from a human donor in good health.

This clonotype was seen more than once but under ten times. V gene TRBV19 combines with J gene TRBJ1-1; no definite D call. This CDR3 is built from 14 residues. Germline V CDR1 and CDR2: LNHDA, SQIVND (reference sequence). Between the trimmed V and J ends, which lost 5 bases and 1 base, there was a span of 11 bases. The CDR3 reads CASSPRWPNTEAFF. For the CDR3, the DNA is TGTGCCAGTAGTCCCCGTTGGCCGAACACTGAAGCTTTCTTT. Combining the CDR3 with reference TRBV19 and TRBJ1-1 gives the whole variable domain DGGITQSPKYLFRKEGQNVTLSCEQNLNHDAMYWYRQDPGQGLRLIYYSQIVNDFQKGDIAEGYSVSREKKESFPLTVTSAQKNPTAFYLCASSPRWPNTEAFFGQGTRLTVV.

Turning to this clonotype: The junction departs from germline at one end; a sequencing error may be responsible. V and J are TRBV5-6 and TRBJ2-1; 7 nucleotides agree with TRBD2. CDR1 SGHDT and CDR2 YYEEEE come from the germline V gene. This CDR3 is 12 amino acids long. The CDR3 loop reads CASSFSSRENIF. The CDR3 coding sequence is TGTGCCAGCAGCTTTTCCTCGCGGGAGAACATCTTC.

The V gene is TRBV9, the J gene TRBJ2-7; TRBD2 matches 10 bases. Per the germline V gene, CDR1 is SGDLS and CDR2 is YYNGEE. The V and J ends lost 3 bases and 4 bases, in that order; junction bases with no gene match: 16. This CDR3 spans 18 amino acids. CDR3 DNA sequence: TGTGCCAGCAGCGAGGGGGCCAATCTGCCGGGACTAGCGTACGAGCAGTACTTC. Its translation: CASSEGANLPGLAYEQYF.

This clonotype appeared a single time. The rearrangement uses TRBV7-2 and TRBJ2-1; 8 bases map to TRBD2. CDR1 is SGHTA, CDR2 FQGNSA, per germline. This CDR3 region has 15 residues. Germline trimming cut 3 bases from V and 6 bases from J; bases unmatched to any gene: 7. The CDR3 reads CASSFQAGEFNEQFF. CDR3 in DNA: TGTGCCAGCAGCTTCCAAGCGGGAGAGTTCAATGAGCAGTTCTTC.

This chain uses TRBV9 with TRBJ2-7; no definite D call. The germline V and J ends were trimmed by 4 bases and 0 bases, with 11 bases remaining between them. The CDR3 runs 14 residues. Germline assignment: CDR1 SGDLS and CDR2 YYNGEE. In DNA, the CDR3 is TGTGCCAGCAGCCCATTCGCGGACTCCTACGAGCAGTACTTC. It is translated as CASSPFADSYEQYF.

This clonotype has just one count. The chain combines TRBV9 with TRBJ2-4; a weak D match, TRBD1 (6 bases). The CDR3 runs to 14 residues. The V end lost 4 bases, the J end lost 9 bases, and 17 bases lay between the germline ends. Per the germline V gene, CDR1 is SGDLS and CDR2 is YYNGEE. CDR3: CASSKQTGLAIQYF. The CDR3 DNA reads as TGTGCCAGCAGCAAACAAACAGGGTTGGCCATTCAGTACTTC.

V and J are TRBV29-1 and TRBJ2-2, with 13 nucleotides matching TRBD2. V lost 7 bases, J lost 7 bases, and 6 bases stayed unmatched. Germline-derived CDR1 and CDR2 are SQVTM and ANQGSEA. The CDR3 loop spans 14 amino acids. CDR3 sequence reads: CSAGLAGEVGELFF. The CDR3 DNA reads TGCAGCGCCGGACTAGCGGGAGAGGTCGGGGAGCTGTTTTTT.

This clonotype was found a few times. The V call is TRBV24-1, the J call TRBJ2-4, with D perhaps matching TRBD2 (6 bases). The germline V gene has CDR1 KGHDR and CDR2 SFDVKD. Trimming took 2 bases from V and 6 from J, leaving 10 bases between them. The CDR3 extends over 14 amino acids. The CDR3 sequence is CATSDSGRGNIQYF. The CDR3 DNA sequence: TGTGCCACCAGTGATTCGGGGCGGGGAAACATTCAGTACTTC.

This chain links TRBV15 with TRBJ2-5, with TRBD2 matching over 7 bases. CDR1 is LNHNV and CDR2 is YYDKDF in the germline V gene (reference sequence). The CDR3 is made up of 15 amino acids. V was clipped by 0 bases and J by 6 bases; unmatched bases: 7. CDR3 DNA sequence: TGTGCCACCAGCAGAGATTCCCCGGGAGGACAGACCCAGTACTTC. Protein sequence: CATSRDSPGGQTQYF. Based on the CDR3 plus reference TRBV15 and TRBJ2-5, the full variable domain is DAMVIQNPRYQVTQFGKPVTLSCSQTLNHNVMYWYQQKSSQAPKLLFHYYDKDFNNEADTPDNFQSRRPNTSFCFLDIRSPGLGDTAMYLCATSRDSPGGQTQYFGPGTRLLVL.

This clonotype was picked up a small number of times. CDR3 in amino acids: CASSLEEGPEQFF. For the CDR3, the DNA is TGTGCCAGCAGTTTAGAGGAGGGCCCTGAGCAGTTCTTC. V gene TRBV28 combines with J gene TRBJ2-1, with D maybe TRBD2 (6 bases). There are 13 residues in the CDR3. CDR1 and CDR2 from the germline V gene are MDHEN and SYDVKM. V lost 2 bases and J 9 bases, leaving 11 bases between the germline ends.

The rearrangement joins TRBV7-3 to TRBJ2-5; maybe TRBD2 (5 bases). Trimming shortened V by 1 base and J by 6 bases, and 12 bases separated the two germline ends. Per the germline V gene, CDR1 is SGHTA and CDR2 is FQGTGA. The CDR3 spans 14 residues. This CDR3 reads CASSLNHGVKTQYF. In DNA, the CDR3 is TGTGCCAGCAGCTTAAATCACGGGGTAAAGACCCAGTACTTC.

The chain combines TRBV4-3 with TRBJ2-4, with TRBD2 matching over 7 bases. The CDR3 is made up of 15 amino acids. J lost 3 bases, V lost 4 bases, and 6 bases had no gene match. Germline V gene sequence: CDR1 LGHNA, CDR2 YSLEER. The CDR3 region has the DNA TGCGCCAGCAGCCCCCGGGGGGATCACAAAAACATTCAGTACTTC. Translating gives CASSPRGDHKNIQYF.

V and J are TRBV20-1 and TRBJ2-6; no firm D call. V lost 6 bases and J lost 0, with 12 bases in between. CDR1 DFQATT and CDR2 SNEGSKA come from the germline V gene (reference sequence). The CDR3 sequence is 15 residues long. CDR3: CSAPRRGSGANVLTF. DNA for the CDR3: TGCAGTGCCCCTCGACGAGGCTCTGGGGCCAACGTCCTGACTTTC.

The chain recombines TRBV20-1 with TRBJ1-6; 7 nucleotides match TRBD1. V gave up 6 bases and J gave up 9 bases; unmatched junction bases: 11. This CDR3 has 14 amino acids. Looked up from germline, CDR1 is DFQATT and CDR2 is SNEGSKA (reference sequence). The CDR3 DNA reads as TGCAGTGCACGGGACAGCTCAGGAGGTTCACCCCTCCACTTT. Residues: CSARDSSGGSPLHF.

This chain connects TRBV2 to TRBJ2-2, with 10 positions matching TRBD2. The CDR3 is 17 residues long. Germline V gene data show CDR1 as SNHLY and CDR2 as FYNNEI. After removal of 7 bases from V and 4 bases from J, the junction contained 12 bases not matched to a gene. The chain's CDR3 is CASKSLAGARATGELFF. The CDR3 nucleotides are TGTGCCAGCAAATCCCTAGCGGGGGCGCGAGCCACCGGGGAGCTGTTTTTT.

This sequence joins TRBV5-4 and TRBJ2-5, with D possibly matching TRBD1 (5 bases). The V and J ends lost 0 bases and 1 base respectively, with 7 bases between them. Germline V gives CDR1 SGHNT, CDR2 YYREEE (reference sequence). The CDR3 loop spans 14 amino acids. The CDR3 DNA follows: TGTGCCAGCAGCTTGGAACAGGCCCAAGAGACCCAGTACTTC. This sequence encodes CASSLEQAQETQYF.

This clonotype came up a few times. This chain joins TRBV5-1 and TRBJ2-5, with 11 bases that match TRBD2. Looked up from germline, CDR1 is SGHRS and CDR2 is YFSETQ. V trimming: 3 bases; J trimming: 2 bases; junction bases outside the gene matches: 6. CDR3 length: 16 amino acids. CDR3 nucleotides: TGCGCCAGCAGCTCGGGACTAGCGGCCCTGCAAGAGACCCAGTACTTC. Translated: CASSSGLAALQETQYF.

The V gene is TRBV15, the J gene TRBJ2-3; the D call may be TRBD1 or TRBD2 (5 bases each). The CDR3 is 12 amino acids. CDR1 and CDR2 from the germline V gene are LNHNV and YYDKDF (reference sequence). The V end was cut by 4 bases, the J end by 9 bases, with 11 bases between. CDR3 bases: TGTGCCACCAGCACCGGCCGGGGCACGCAGTATTTT. It is translated as CATSTGRGTQYF.

This sequence joins TRBV19 and TRBJ2-3; no reliable D call. The CDR3 loop spans 13 amino acids. Trimming took off 3 bases at V and 2 bases at J, with 6 bases between the two ends. Looked up from germline, CDR1 is LNHDA and CDR2 is SQIVND (reference sequence). CDR3 region: CASSIRFTDTQYF. Written as DNA, the CDR3 is TGTGCCAGTAGTATCCGGTTCACAGATACGCAGTATTTT. Complete variable domain (other parts from reference TRBV19 and TRBJ2-3): DGGITQSPKYLFRKEGQNVTLSCEQNLNHDAMYWYRQDPGQGLRLIYYSQIVNDFQKGDIAEGYSVSREKKESFPLTVTSAQKNPTAFYLCASSIRFTDTQYFGPGTRLTVL.

V and J are TRBV4-1 and TRBJ2-7, with 11 bases fitting TRBD1. J gave up 5 bases and V 4 bases, and 10 bases lay outside the gene matches. The CDR3 covers 16 residues. Germline CDR1 reads MGHRA; CDR2 reads YSYEKL. The CDR3 DNA is TGCGCCAGCAGCCGAGATCCAGGGACAGGGGGGCACGAGCAGTACTTC. Translated: CASSRDPGTGGHEQYF.

The gene calls are TRBV18 and TRBJ2-7, with 7 bases identical to TRBD2. The CDR3 contains 14 residues. Germline V CDR1 and CDR2: KGHSH, LQKENI. Germline trimming cut 5 bases from V and 0 bases from J; bases unmatched to any gene: 4. CDR3 region: CASSEAGASYEQYF. DNA of the CDR3: TGTGCCAGCTCAGAGGCGGGAGCCTCCTACGAGCAGTACTTC.

CDR3: CASSPSGGGDTQYF. CDR3 DNA sequence: TGTGCCAGCAGCCCATCGGGAGGTGGAGATACGCAGTATTTT. V gene TRBV11-2 combines with J gene TRBJ2-3; 7 nucleotides line up with TRBD2. The germline gives CDR1 SGHAT, CDR2 FQNNGV. The V gene end was trimmed by 5 bases and the J gene end by 5 bases; junction bases not matched to a gene: 7. The CDR3 totals 14 residues.

The chain uses TRBV5-1 and TRBJ1-2; possible D gene TRBD1, 5 bases. V lost 5 bases and J lost 8, with 16 bases in between. This CDR3 has 13 amino acids. CDR1 and CDR2 from the germline V gene are SGHRS and YFSETQ. The CDR3 here is CASRIPLGDGYTF. For the CDR3, the DNA is TGCGCCAGCAGAATCCCCCTAGGGGACGGCTACACCTTC.

The chain couples TRBV12-3 or TRBV12-4 to TRBJ2-1, with a weak D call TRBD2 (6 bases). Deletions cut 1 base from V and 5 bases from J, with 21 bases between. This CDR3 has 18 residues. CDR3 residues: CASSLVSLIGRKDNEQFF. In DNA form, the CDR3 reads TGTGCCAGCAGTTTAGTCTCTTTGATCGGGAGAAAGGACAATGAGCAGTTCTTC.

V usage is TRBV27 and J usage is TRBJ2-2; TRBD2 is a possible D gene (5 bases). The CDR3 consists of 16 residues. Trimming removed 1 base at V and 2 bases at J, with 11 bases between. The germline gives CDR1 MNHEY, CDR2 SMNVEV (reference sequence). As DNA, the CDR3 is TGTGCCAGCAGTTTATTAGCCGGGATAAACACCGGGGAGCTGTTTTTT. It is translated as CASSLLAGINTGELFF.